One and the same sample provided the 5 T cell receptor beta chains below, sequenced in a study of cytotoxic CD8 clonotypes in ibrutinib-treated CLL. Sequenced by immunoSEQ multiplex PCR; TCRdb stores in-frame clones only, minus some. The sample yields about 140,000 clones, approximately 80% seen once. The specimen was PBMCs, collected after 12 months of ibrutinib treatment. The receptor source for this set is a human donor with chronic lymphocytic leukemia.

This clone was observed a handful of times. The chain employs TRBV29-1 and TRBJ2-1; no firm D call. V lost 7 bases and J 6 bases, leaving 16 bases between the germline ends. The CDR3 consists of 13 residues. Germline lookup yields CDR1 SQVTM and CDR2 ANQGSEA. CDR3 in amino acids: CSASDGLRNEQFF. Written as DNA, the CDR3 is TGCAGCGCTTCGGACGGGCTACGCAATGAGCAGTTCTTC.

The genes are TRBV7-8 and TRBJ1-3; no reliable D call. Trimming removed 2 bases from V and 3 bases from J, with 2 bases in between. The germline gives CDR1 SGHVS, CDR2 FQNEAQ. The length of the CDR3 is 12 residues. The CDR3 reads CASSLSGNTIYF. Here the CDR3 DNA reads TGTGCCAGCAGCTTAAGTGGAAACACCATATATTTT.

The chain joins TRBV7-2 to TRBJ2-3; D perhaps matches TRBD2 (6 bases). Trimming pared 6 bases from V and 2 bases from J, leaving 21 bases between. This CDR3 spans 17 amino acids. The V gene's germline CDR1 is SGHTA and CDR2 FQGNSA. CDR3 region: CASRPTGLVVFTDTQYF. The CDR3 nucleotides read TGTGCCAGCAGGCCTACGGGACTCGTGGTTTTCACAGATACGCAGTATTTT.

The V gene is TRBV25-1, the J gene TRBJ1-5; 9 bases line up with TRBD1. Germline V CDR1 and CDR2: MGHDK, SYGVNS. This CDR3 contains 14 residues. Trimming removed 4 bases from V and 6 bases from J; junction bases left unmatched: 4. CDR3 bases: TGTGCCAGCAGTGTGGGACAGGGCGGTCAGCCCCAGCATTTT. Translating gives CASSVGQGGQPQHF.

This clone was observed once. The rearrangement joins TRBV28 to TRBJ2-7, with TRBD2 matching 11 bases. V lost 7 bases to trimming and J lost 1 base; unmatched junction nucleotides: 6. The CDR3 extends over 15 amino acids. Germline values: CDR1 MDHEN, CDR2 SYDVKM. This CDR3 is CASMGGLAESYEQYF. DNA for the CDR3: TGTGCCAGCATGGGGGGACTAGCGGAATCCTACGAGCAGTACTTC.